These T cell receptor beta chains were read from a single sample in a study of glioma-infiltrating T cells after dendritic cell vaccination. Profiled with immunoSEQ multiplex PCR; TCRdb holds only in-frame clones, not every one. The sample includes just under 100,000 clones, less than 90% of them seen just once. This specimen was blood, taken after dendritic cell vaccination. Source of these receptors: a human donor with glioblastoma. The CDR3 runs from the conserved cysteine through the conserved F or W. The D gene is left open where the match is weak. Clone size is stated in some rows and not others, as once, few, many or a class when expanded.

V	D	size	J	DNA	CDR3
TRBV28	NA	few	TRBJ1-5	TGTGCCAGCAGTTTGGGCCTCTCACATCAGCCCCAGCATTTT	CASSLGLSHQPQHF
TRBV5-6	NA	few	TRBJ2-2	TGTGCCAGCAGCTTACTCCCAACAGGGTCGGGCACCGGGGAGCTGTTTTTT	CASSLLPTGSGTGELFF
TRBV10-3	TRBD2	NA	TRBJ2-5	TGTGCCTGTGGGGGGGAGTACCAAGAGACCCAGTACTTC	CACGGEYQETQYF
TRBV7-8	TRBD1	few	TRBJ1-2	TGTGCCAGCAGCTTTGGCGCGCAGGGGGTCTATGGCTACACCTTC	CASSFGAQGVYGYTF
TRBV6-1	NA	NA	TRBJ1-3	TGTGCCAGCAGTGAGCAGACTGGGGGCAGCTCTGGAAACACCATATATTTT	CASSEQTGGSSGNTIYF
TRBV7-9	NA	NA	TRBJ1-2	TGTGCCAGCAGCCCGGGGGTAGCGGGGGTCGGCTACACCTTC	CASSPGVAGVGYTF
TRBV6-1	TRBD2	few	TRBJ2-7	TGTGCCAGCAGGGGGAGCGGGAGGGTGGACGAGCAGTACTTC	CASRGSGRVDEQYF
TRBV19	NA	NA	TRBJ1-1	TGTGCCAGTAGGGCCACCGGGAGGCTGGGCACTGAAGCTTTCTTT	CASRATGRLGTEAFF
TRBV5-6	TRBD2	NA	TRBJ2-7	TGTGCCAGCAGCTCCAGACTAGCGGGAGTTAGGAACTACGAGCAGTACTTC	CASSSRLAGVRNYEQYF
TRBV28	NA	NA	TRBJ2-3	TGTGCCAGCAGTTTGAATGGGGCGTTCACAGATACGCAGTATTTT	CASSLNGAFTDTQYF
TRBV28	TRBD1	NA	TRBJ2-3	TGTGCCAGCAGTTTCCGGGGACAGGGAACAGATACGCAGTATTTT	CASSFRGQGTDTQYF
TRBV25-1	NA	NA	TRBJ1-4	TGTGCCAGCAGCCCGACAGGTGTTTCAACCAATGAAAAACTGTTTTTT	CASSPTGVSTNEKLFF
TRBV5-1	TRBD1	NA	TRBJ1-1	TGCGCCAGCAGCAAGGACCTCAGGGGGCTATTGGCTTTCTTT	CASSKDLRGLLAFF
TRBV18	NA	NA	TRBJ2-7	TGTGCCAGCTCACCATATATGCGCGGGACAGCCTCCTACGAGCAGTACTTC	CASSPYMRGTASYEQYF
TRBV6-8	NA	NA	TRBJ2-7	TGTGCCACCAAAGGGGGGCAGCGGGGCTACGAGCAGTACTTC	CATKGGQRGYEQYF
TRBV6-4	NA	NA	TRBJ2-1	TGTGCCAGCAGTGACCGTAGGTTCTTC	CASSDRRFF